This T cell receptor beta chain emerged from a study of cytomegalovirus exposure and HLA in healthy donors. Study overall: Most genotyped donors, 65% to 85% of roughly 400, had Caucasian-associated genetic ancestry.

Per the germline V gene, CDR1 is SGHRS and CDR2 is YFSETQ. The CDR3 length is 14 residues. The V gene lost 0 bases and the J gene lost 2 bases, with 7 bases spanning the gap. Use of 60 Vbeta and 13 Jbeta primers characterized the PCR. Clones were read by immunoSEQ multiplex PCR, and TCRdb kept only the in-frame ones, dropping some. The sample consists of about 160,000 clones, roughly 70% of them appearing once. Study findings and constraints: Common viral pathogens were later found to be apparently linked to several of the most significant clusters. More than 150 TCR beta chains were listed as cytomegalovirus-associated.

Notes on this clone: The target antigen is unknown.

The sequenced material came from PBMCs. This receptor was obtained from a man aged 35 to 55 in good health and CMV-seropositive. The V gene is TRBV5-1, the J gene TRBJ2-3; D remains ambiguous. The CDR3 sequence: CASSLATATDTQYF. CDR3 bases: TGCGCCAGCAGCTTGGCAACAGCCACAGATACGCAGTATTTT.